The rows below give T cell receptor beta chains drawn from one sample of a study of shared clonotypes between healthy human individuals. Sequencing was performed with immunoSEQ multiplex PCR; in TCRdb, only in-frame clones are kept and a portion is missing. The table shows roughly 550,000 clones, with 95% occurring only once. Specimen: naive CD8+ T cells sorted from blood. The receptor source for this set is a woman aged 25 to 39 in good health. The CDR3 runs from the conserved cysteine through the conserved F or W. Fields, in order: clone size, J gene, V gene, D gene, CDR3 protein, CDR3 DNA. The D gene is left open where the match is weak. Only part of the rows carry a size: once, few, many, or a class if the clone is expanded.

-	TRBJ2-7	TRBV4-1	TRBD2	CASSRKVGTSGVSYEQYF	TGCGCCAGCAGCCGAAAAGTTGGGACTAGCGGAGTCTCCTACGAGCAGTACTTC
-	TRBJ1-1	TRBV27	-	CASRRGAIGTEAFF	TGTGCCAGCAGACGGGGGGCTATCGGCACTGAAGCTTTCTTT
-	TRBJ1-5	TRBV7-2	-	CASSPLGVGWPQHF	TGTGCCAGCAGCCCCCTCGGTGTTGGGTGGCCCCAGCATTTT
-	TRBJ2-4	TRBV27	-	CASSLSGAKNIQYF	TGTGCCAGCAGTCTCAGCGGAGCCAAAAACATTCAGTACTTC
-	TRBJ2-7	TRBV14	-	CASRESGEGSYEQYF	TGTGCCAGCAGGGAATCCGGGGAAGGGTCCTACGAGCAGTACTTC
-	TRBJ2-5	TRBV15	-	CATSPGLQETQYF	TGTGCCACCAGCCCTGGACTCCAAGAGACCCAGTACTTC
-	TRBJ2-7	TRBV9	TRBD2	CASSGQPSLAGLNEQYF	TGTGCCAGCAGCGGACAACCTTCCTTAGCGGGTCTAAACGAGCAGTACTTC
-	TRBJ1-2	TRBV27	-	CASRQGYGYTF	TGTGCCAGCAGGCAGGGGTATGGCTACACCTTC
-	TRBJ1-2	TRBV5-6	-	CASSFGGGGYTF	TGTGCCAGCAGCTTCGGCGGAGGGGGCTACACCTTC
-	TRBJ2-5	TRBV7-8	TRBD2	CASSLEREPLETQYF	TGTGCCAGCAGCTTGGAGCGGGAGCCCCTGGAGACCCAGTACTTC
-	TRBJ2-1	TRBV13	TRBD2	CASRQTSGSGHEQFF	TGTGCCAGCAGACAGACTAGCGGGAGTGGGCATGAGCAGTTCTTC
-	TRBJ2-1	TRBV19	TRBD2	CAANSGSLSYNEQFF	TGTGCCGCTAATAGCGGGAGCCTATCCTACAATGAGCAGTTCTTC
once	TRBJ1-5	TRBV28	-	CASSLARGNQPQHF	TGTGCCAGCAGTTTAGCCAGAGGCAATCAGCCCCAGCATTTT
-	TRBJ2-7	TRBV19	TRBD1	CASRATGPGEQYF	TGTGCCAGTAGGGCGACAGGGCCGGGCGAGCAGTACTTC
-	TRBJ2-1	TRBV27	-	CASSLGQGGGNEQFF	TGTGCCAGCAGTTTAGGGCAGGGGGGAGGCAATGAGCAGTTCTTC
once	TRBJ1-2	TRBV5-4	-	CASGPVNYGYTF	TGTGCCAGCGGCCCTGTGAACTATGGCTACACCTTC
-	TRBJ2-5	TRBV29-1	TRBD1	CSVETQGVGGTQYF	TGCAGCGTTGAAACACAGGGGGTCGGGGGGACCCAGTACTTC
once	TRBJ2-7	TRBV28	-	CASSHSSYEQYF	TGTGCCAGCAGTCATTCTTCCTACGAGCAGTACTTC
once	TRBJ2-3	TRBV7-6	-	CASSLVSSDTQYF	TGTGCCAGCAGCTTAGTTTCCAGTGATACGCAGTATTTT
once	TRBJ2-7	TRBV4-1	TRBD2	CASSQESGGSSYEQYF	TGCGCCAGCAGCCAAGAGAGCGGGGGGAGCTCCTACGAGCAGTACTTC
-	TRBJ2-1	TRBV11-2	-	CASSILARPYNEQFF	TGTGCCAGCAGCATTCTAGCGAGACCCTACAATGAGCAGTTCTTC
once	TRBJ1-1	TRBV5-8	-	CASSLVVGIGEAFF	TGTGCCAGCAGCTTGGTAGTGGGGATCGGTGAAGCTTTCTTT
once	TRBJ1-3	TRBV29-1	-	CSVENPASNTIYF	TGCAGCGTTGAGAATCCGGCGTCGAACACCATATATTTT
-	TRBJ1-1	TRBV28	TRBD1	CASSWGQGNTEAFF	TGTGCCAGCAGTTGGGGACAGGGTAACACTGAAGCTTTCTTT
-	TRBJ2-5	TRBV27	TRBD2	CASRLAGIQETQYF	TGTGCCAGCCGACTAGCGGGAATCCAAGAGACCCAGTACTTC
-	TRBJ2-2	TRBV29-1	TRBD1	CSVEAQGAVTGELFF	TGCAGCGTTGAGGCACAGGGGGCGGTCACCGGGGAGCTGTTTTTT